The present T cell receptor (beta chain) was sequenced within a study of cytomegalovirus exposure and HLA in healthy donors. The study ran its PCR with 60 Vbeta and 13 Jbeta primers. Sequencing was performed with immunoSEQ multiplex PCR; in TCRdb, only in-frame clones are kept and a portion is missing. The table includes some 150,000 clones, roughly 73% detected once. Germline V CDR1 and CDR2: SGHNT, YYREEE (reference sequence). J lost 4 bases, V lost 9 bases, and 12 bases had no gene match. The CDR3 covers 15 residues. The sample taken for sequencing was PBMCs. V is TRBV5-4 and J is TRBJ2-2; 7 bases are shared with TRBD1. This TCR was recovered from a female donor in good health and CMV-seronegative. In nucleotides, the CDR3 is TGTGCCATCCAGAACCTACAGGGGTCCACCGGGGAGCTGTTTTTT. Translated: CAIQNLQGSTGELFF.